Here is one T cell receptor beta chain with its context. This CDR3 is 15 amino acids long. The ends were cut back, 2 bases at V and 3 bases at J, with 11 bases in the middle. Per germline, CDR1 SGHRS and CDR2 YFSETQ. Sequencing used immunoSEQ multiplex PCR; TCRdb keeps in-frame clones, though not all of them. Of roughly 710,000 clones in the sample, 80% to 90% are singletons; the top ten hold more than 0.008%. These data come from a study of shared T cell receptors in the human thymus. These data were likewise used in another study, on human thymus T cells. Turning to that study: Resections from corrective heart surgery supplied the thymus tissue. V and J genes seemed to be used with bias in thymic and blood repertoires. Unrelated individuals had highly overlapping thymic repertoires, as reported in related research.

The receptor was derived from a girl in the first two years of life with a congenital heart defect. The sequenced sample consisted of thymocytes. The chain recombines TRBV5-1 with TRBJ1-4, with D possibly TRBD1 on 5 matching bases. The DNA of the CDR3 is TGCGCCAGCAGCTTTGGCCGACAGCCTAATGAAAAACTGTTTTTT. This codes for CASSFGRQPNEKLFF.